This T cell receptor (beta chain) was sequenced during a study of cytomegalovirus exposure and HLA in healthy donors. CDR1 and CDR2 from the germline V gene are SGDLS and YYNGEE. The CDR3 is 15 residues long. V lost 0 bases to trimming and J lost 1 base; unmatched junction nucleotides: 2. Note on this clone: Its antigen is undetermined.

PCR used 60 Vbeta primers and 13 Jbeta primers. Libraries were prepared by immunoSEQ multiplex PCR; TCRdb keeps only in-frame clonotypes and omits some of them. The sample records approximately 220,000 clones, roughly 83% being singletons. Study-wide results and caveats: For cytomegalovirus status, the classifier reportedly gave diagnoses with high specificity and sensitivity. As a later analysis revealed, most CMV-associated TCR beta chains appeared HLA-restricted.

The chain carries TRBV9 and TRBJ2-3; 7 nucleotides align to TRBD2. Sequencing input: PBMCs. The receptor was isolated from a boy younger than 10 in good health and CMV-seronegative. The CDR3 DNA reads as TGTGCCAGCAGCGTAGAAAGCGGGGGCACAGATACGCAGTATTTT. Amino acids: CASSVESGGTDTQYF.